This TCR beta chain was sequenced in a study of cytomegalovirus exposure and HLA in healthy donors. Study-wide results and limits: In a later analysis, at a false discovery rate of 0.05, approximately 16,000 TCR beta sequences matched HLA alleles. Being productive about 90% or about 30% of the time was typical of most TCR beta V segments in an earlier analysis. A cluster of highly shared sequence variants was likely a sequencing artifact.

The primer mix had 60 Vbeta and 13 Jbeta primers. Profiling relied on immunoSEQ multiplex PCR, and the TCRdb table lists in-frame clones only, not all of them. Of some 140,000 clones in the sample, 55% to 75% were seen once. Points on this clone: Its cognate antigen is unknown.

Sequencing was performed on PBMCs. The clonotype comes from a man aged 50 to 60 in good health and CMV-seropositive.

The chain's CDR3 is CASSLEQGSYNEQFF. In nucleotides, the CDR3 is TGTGCCAGCAGCTTAGAACAGGGTTCCTACAATGAGCAGTTCTTC. The chain is built from TRBV7-2 and TRBJ2-1, with D tentatively TRBD1 (6 bases). The CDR3 is 15 residues long. Germline CDR1 SGHTA, CDR2 FQGNSA. The V gene lost 1 base and the J gene lost 1 base, with 8 bases spanning the gap.